The sequence of this T cell receptor beta chain was determined in a study of blood T cell repertoires in COVID-19. Sequenced by immunoSEQ multiplex PCR; TCRdb stores in-frame clones only, minus some. This sample has approximately 240,000 clones, with around 82% found just once. This CDR3 spans 16 amino acids. The V gene end was trimmed by 2 bases and the J gene end by 5 bases; junction bases not matched to a gene: 9. CDR1 and CDR2 from the germline V gene are SGHNT and YYREEE (reference sequence). V usage is TRBV5-4 and J usage is TRBJ1-2; 10 nucleotides align to TRBD1. Input material: peripheral blood. This receptor was identified in a woman aged 80 or over with active or convalescent COVID-19. CDR3 loop: CASSLPGTGDRYGYTF. CDR3 bases: TGTGCCAGCAGCTTACCCGGGACAGGGGATCGGTATGGCTACACCTTC. The full variable domain, rest sourced from reference TRBV5-4 and TRBJ1-2, is ETGVTQSPTHLIKTRGQQVTLRCSSQSGHNTVSWYQQALGQGPQFIFQYYREEENGRGNFPPRFSGLQFPNYSSELNVNALELDDSALYLCASSLPGTGDRYGYTFGSGTRLTVV.